A single sample is the source of the 4 T cell receptor beta chains below, sequenced in a study of T cells in Graves' hyperthyroidism and ophthalmopathy. Amplification of TCR beta CDR3 regions was performed using RNA transcripts as template. HTBI primers were employed in a first-round RT-PCR of the TCR CDR3. TCRdb reanalysed the multiplex PCR reads using MiXCR and keeps one entry per CDR3 protein. The sample includes under 550,000 distinct CDR3 sequences, 15% to 20% seen only once; the top ten take approximately 48%. The sample was blood. Receptors were obtained from a middle-aged man with Graves' ophthalmopathy.

The table lists this clonotype with a few counts. J is TRBJ2-7 and V is TRBV27, with D possibly being TRBD1 (7 bases). CDR1 is MNHEY, CDR2 SMNVEV, per germline (reference sequence). Trimming stripped 0 bases from V and 9 bases from J, with 18 bases between. The CDR3 spans 15 residues. The CDR3 sequence is CASSLSRGGGAGQYF. The CDR3 bases are TGTGCCAGCAGTTTATCGCGAGGAGGGGGCGCCGGGCAGTACTTC.

This clonotype has just a few counts. The V call is TRBV11-3, the J call TRBJ2-2, with 10 bases aligning to TRBD1. The CDR3 sequence is 17 residues long. After removal of 1 base from V and 5 bases from J, the junction contained 7 bases not matched to a gene. CDR1 and CDR2 from the germline V gene are SGHNT and YENEEA. CDR3 region: CASSLGGTGDRTGELFF. CDR3 sequence (DNA): TGTGCCAGCAGCTTAGGCGGGACAGGGGATAGGACCGGGGAGCTGTTTTTT.

As for this clonotype: A read error may be the cause here, since a much bigger clone is one base away. The J gene is TRBJ2-7, the V gene TRBV7-3; perhaps D is TRBD1 or TRBD2 (5 bases each). V lost 6 bases, J lost 0 bases, and 12 bases lay in between. The germline gives CDR1 SGHTA, CDR2 FQGTGA. The CDR3 contains 14 residues. The CDR3 region has the DNA TGTGCCAGCAGGCTGGACGGGACCTCCTACGAGCAGTACTTC. Its translation is CASRLDGTSYEQYF.

This clonotype was counted a few times. The chain joins TRBV7-9 to TRBJ2-7; weak D call: TRBD2 (6 bases). The CDR3 extends over 13 amino acids. V was cut by 6 bases and J by 6 bases, with 15 bases left in between. CDR1 SEHNR and CDR2 FQNEAQ come from the germline V gene (reference sequence). The DNA of the CDR3 is TGTGCCAGCAGTTCTTTGTCGGGAGTCGAGCAGTACTTC. It encodes CASSSLSGVEQYF.